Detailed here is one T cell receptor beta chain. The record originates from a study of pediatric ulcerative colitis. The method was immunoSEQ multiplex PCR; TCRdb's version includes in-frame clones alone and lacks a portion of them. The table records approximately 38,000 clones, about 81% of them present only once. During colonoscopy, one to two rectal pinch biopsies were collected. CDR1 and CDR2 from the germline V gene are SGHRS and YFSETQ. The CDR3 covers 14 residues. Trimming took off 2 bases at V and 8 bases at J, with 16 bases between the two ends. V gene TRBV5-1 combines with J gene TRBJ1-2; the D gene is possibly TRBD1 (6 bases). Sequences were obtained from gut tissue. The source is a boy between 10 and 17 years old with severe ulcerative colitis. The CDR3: CASSLEGGMGGYTF. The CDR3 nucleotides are TGCGCCAGCAGCTTAGAAGGGGGAATGGGCGGCTACACCTTC. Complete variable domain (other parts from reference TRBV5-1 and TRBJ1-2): KAGVTQTPRYLIKTRGQQVTLSCSPISGHRSVSWYQQTPGQGLQFLFEYFSETQRNKGNFPGRFSGRQFSNSRSEMNVSTLELGDSALYLCASSLEGGMGGYTFGSGTRLTVV.